This record looks at one T cell receptor beta chain sequence and its context. These data come from a study of a mutant IDH1 vaccine in newly diagnosed glioma. Described time point: baseline, week 1 (first vaccination visit). As to treatment: pre-vaccination baseline after standard-of-care therapy. This table comes from immunoSEQ multiplex PCR, and its TCRdb copy is limited to in-frame clones, with some not included. Here the sample spans over 45,000 clones, around 92% being singletons. After removal of 7 bases from V and 4 bases from J, the junction contained 14 bases not matched to a gene. The CDR3 is 16 amino acids. Germline-derived CDR1 and CDR2 are SGHNT and YYREEE (reference sequence).

The sample in question was PBMCs, obtained from a glioma patient treated with radiotherapy, temozolomide or both. The source of this sequence is a man in his fifties or sixties with glioma. This sequence joins TRBV5-4 and TRBJ2-5; 9 bases align to TRBD1. CDR3 sequence: CASRTAGTGNGETQYF. Here the CDR3 DNA reads TGTGCCAGCCGGACAGCAGGGACAGGGAATGGAGAGACCCAGTACTTC.